This TCR beta chain was documented in a study of cytomegalovirus exposure and HLA in healthy donors. Overall study findings and caveats: A later analysis linked a missense DCLRE1C variant to TCR beta V- and J-gene trimming. TCR association rates varied by HLA locus in a later analysis, with DRB1 highest and HLA-C lowest.

On this clone: The antigen remains undetermined.

Amplification used 60 Vbeta primers and 13 Jbeta primers. TCRdb's table, derived via immunoSEQ multiplex PCR, lists solely in-frame clones and lacks some. The table has approximately 90,000 clones, 76% seen once. The sequence was obtained from a male donor in good health and CMV-seronegative. Specimen: PBMCs.

CDR3 loop: CASSRTAHSSYNEQFF. The CDR3 coding sequence is TGTGCCAGCAGCCGAACAGCCCACAGCTCCTACAATGAGCAGTTCTTC. The chain joins TRBV5-6 to TRBJ2-1; D not resolved. Germline V gene data show CDR1 as SGHDT and CDR2 as YYEEEE. Trimming took off 4 bases at V and 0 bases at J, with 14 bases between the two ends. The CDR3 is 16 residues long.